The 9 T cell receptor beta chains below were found in one sample sequenced in a study of cytomegalovirus exposure and HLA in healthy donors. Primers for the PCR totalled 60 Vbeta and 13 Jbeta. Only in-frame clones appear in the TCRdb table, and some are missing; sequencing was by immunoSEQ multiplex PCR. The sample contains 130,000 or so clones, roughly three quarters of which appear only once. The source material was PBMCs. The receptors were sampled from a male donor in good health and CMV-seronegative.

CDR3 coding DNA: TGTGCCAGCAGCTTAAATAGCGGGGGTGACGAGCAGTTCTTC. Amino acids: CASSLNSGGDEQFF. J is TRBJ2-1 and V is TRBV7-9; 9 bases are shared with TRBD2. Trimming took 2 bases from V and 10 from J; bases not matched to a gene: 6. Germline V CDR1 and CDR2: SEHNR, FQNEAQ (reference sequence). There are 14 residues in the CDR3.

The CDR3 here is CASSLWSGAYNEQFF. The CDR3 DNA sequence: TGTGCCAGCAGTTTATGGTCAGGGGCCTACAATGAGCAGTTCTTC. The chain recombines TRBV27 with TRBJ2-1, with D possibly TRBD1 on 6 matching bases. V dropped 1 base and J dropped 2 bases, with 9 bases sitting between them. Germline assignment: CDR1 MNHEY and CDR2 SMNVEV (reference sequence). The CDR3 covers 15 residues.

This rearrangement joins TRBV29-1 to TRBJ2-4; 7 nucleotides match TRBD2. Trimming cost V 8 bases and J 3 bases; bases outside gene matches: 16. The CDR3 is 16 residues long. Germline CDR1 SQVTM, CDR2 ANQGSEA. CDR3 residues: CSPARAGDVGKNIQYF. The CDR3 DNA reads as TGCAGCCCCGCACGGGCGGGGGATGTGGGCAAAAACATTCAGTACTTC. Complete variable domain (other parts from reference TRBV29-1 and TRBJ2-4): SAVISQKPSRDICQRGTSLTIQCQVDSQVTMMFWYRQQPGQSLTLIATANQGSEATYESGFVIDKFPISRPNLTFSTLTVSNMSPEDSSIYLCSPARAGDVGKNIQYFGAGTRLSVL.

V usage is TRBV7-2 and J usage is TRBJ1-2, with 8 bases lining up with TRBD1. Germline lookup yields CDR1 SGHTA and CDR2 FQGNSA. CDR3 length: 15 residues. V dropped 2 bases and J dropped 7; count of bases not matched to a gene: 9. The CDR3 sequence is CASSLYRRGRSGYTF. For the CDR3, the DNA is TGTGCCAGCAGCTTATACCGCAGGGGGCGTAGTGGCTACACCTTC.

Only one count was recorded for this clone. This chain connects TRBV20-1 to TRBJ2-3; 7 nucleotides line up with TRBD2. Germline values: CDR1 DFQATT, CDR2 SNEGSKA (reference sequence). Losses at the gene ends were 3 bases for V and 14 bases for J; bases not matched to a gene: 8. The CDR3 length is 11 residues. The CDR3 DNA reads as TGCAGTGCTAGGACTGGGGGGGTGGGGTATTTT. It translates to CSARTGGVGYF.

The chain is built from TRBV6-6 and TRBJ2-2; a possible D gene is TRBD2 (5 bases). The CDR3 runs 15 residues. V was trimmed by 4 bases and J by 6 bases, leaving 15 bases between them. The germline V gene encodes CDR1 MNHNY and CDR2 SVGAGI (reference sequence). The CDR3 loop reads CASSWLDERAGELFF. The CDR3 bases are TGTGCCAGCAGTTGGTTGGACGAGAGGGCCGGGGAGCTGTTTTTT.

This chain joins TRBV7-9 and TRBJ1-5; D call uncertain. This CDR3 contains 15 residues. Germline loops: CDR1 SEHNR, CDR2 FQNEAQ (reference sequence). V lost 1 base and J 4 bases, leaving 11 bases between the germline ends. CDR3 sequence: CASSLDGEGNQPQHF. The CDR3 DNA sequence: TGTGCCAGCAGCTTAGATGGGGAGGGAAATCAGCCCCAGCATTTT.

The chain is built from TRBV5-1 and TRBJ1-3; possibly TRBD1 for D (6 bases). Trimming cost V 4 bases and J 2 bases, with 13 bases left between them. Per the germline V gene, CDR1 is SGHRS and CDR2 is YFSETQ. The CDR3 consists of 15 residues. In nucleotides, the CDR3 is TGCGCCAGCAGCACAGCAGGGGTTCCTGGAAACACCATATATTTT. As protein: CASSTAGVPGNTIYF.

This clone appeared once. The gene calls are TRBV9 and TRBJ2-2; D may be TRBD2 (6 bases). The V gene's germline CDR1 is SGDLS and CDR2 YYNGEE. CDR3 size: 16 residues. Trimming pared 4 bases from V and 0 bases from J, leaving 13 bases between. The chain's CDR3 is CASSPPGGANTGELFF. In nucleotides, the CDR3 is TGTGCCAGCAGCCCTCCGGGCGGGGCGAACACCGGGGAGCTGTTTTTT.